This T cell receptor (beta chain) appears in the sequencing data of a study of shared clonotypes between healthy human individuals. Overall study findings and caveats: Naive subsets, compared against memory subsets, generally had larger estimated richness values.

CD45RO-negative CD8 cells positively selected for CCR7 made up the naive population, which excluded terminally differentiated effector memory CD45RA+ cells. Each of the donors was a healthy adult who was HIV-negative and had not had a recent acute infection or vaccination. Clones were sequenced by immunoSEQ multiplex PCR, and TCRdb holds only the in-frame ones, with some missing. The data show nearly 600,000 clones, with less than 97% seen just once and 0.095% to 0.12% held by the top ten. Trimming pared 6 bases from V and 3 bases from J, leaving 18 bases between. The CDR3 covers 15 residues. Germline values: CDR1 LNHDA, CDR2 SQIVND (reference sequence). To note about this clone: The antigen is unknown.

The genes are TRBV19 and TRBJ2-7; maybe TRBD1 (6 bases). The TCR was taken from a woman aged 25 to 45 in good health. The sample consisted of naive CD8+ T cells sorted from blood. The CDR3: CASSDRSLYDYEQYF. CDR3 nucleotides: TGTGCCAGTAGCGACAGGTCCCTTTATGACTACGAGCAGTACTTC.